This entry lists 30 T cell receptor beta chains sequenced from one sample in a study of cytotoxic CD8 clonotypes in ibrutinib-treated CLL. The repertoire was sequenced with immunoSEQ multiplex PCR; TCRdb's copy has only in-frame clones and lacks some. The sample holds roughly 250,000 clones, 60% to 75% seen once. The sample was PBMCs, taken after 24 months of ibrutinib treatment. The receptors shown here come from a human donor with chronic lymphocytic leukemia.

The chain links TRBV7-6 to TRBJ2-1, with D tentatively TRBD2 (7 bases). With 3 bases removed from V and 0 bases from J, the gap between germline ends came to 15 bases. This CDR3 has 17 residues. Per the germline V gene, CDR1 is SGHVS and CDR2 is FNYEAQ. CDR3 nucleotides: TGTGCCAGCAGCTTGGCCGCGGGGGCGAGCTCCTACAATGAGCAGTTCTTC. It yields the protein CASSLAAGASSYNEQFF.

CDR3 sequence reads: CASSLDSGANVLTF. The DNA of the CDR3 is TGTGCCAGCAGCCTAGACTCTGGGGCCAACGTCCTGACTTTC. The rearrangement joins TRBV9 to TRBJ2-6, with unresolved D. In germline, CDR1 is SGDLS, CDR2 YYNGEE. Trimming cost V 4 bases and J 0 bases, with 5 bases left between them. This CDR3 has 14 residues.

The J gene is TRBJ2-2, the V gene TRBV2; TRBD1 matches at 10 bases. The CDR3 has 15 amino acids. Germline V gene lookup returns CDR1 SNHLY and CDR2 FYNNEI. V lost 8 bases, J lost 7 bases, and 10 bases stayed unmatched. The CDR3, as DNA: TGTGCCAGCGTTGCGACAGGGGGCAAAGGCGGGGAGCTGTTTTTT. Encoded protein: CASVATGGKGGELFF.

This clone was observed a handful of times. The gene calls are TRBV10-3 and TRBJ1-2; the D is unclear. Germline V lookup: CDR1 ENHRY, CDR2 SYGVKD. This CDR3 has 12 amino acids. V lost 3 bases to trimming and J lost 2 bases, with 4 bases between them. This CDR3 reads CAISDGNYGYTF. CDR3 sequence (DNA): TGTGCCATCAGTGACGGAAACTATGGCTACACCTTC.

In DNA form, the CDR3 reads TGTGCCAGCAGCTTGGCTAGCGGGAGGGCAGATACGCAGTATTTT. Amino acids: CASSLASGRADTQYF. The rearrangement joins TRBV7-2 to TRBJ2-3, with TRBD2 matching over 12 bases. The CDR3 contains 15 residues. Trimming cost V 3 bases and J 4 bases; bases outside gene matches: 2. Germline V gene lookup returns CDR1 SGHTA and CDR2 FQGNSA.

The chain is built from TRBV30 and TRBJ1-2; D gene unclear. The CDR3 contains 14 residues. Looked up from germline, CDR1 is GTSNPN and CDR2 is SVGIG (reference sequence). Deletions cut 4 bases from V and 2 bases from J, with 14 bases between. The chain's CDR3 is CAWTFRRNNYGYTF. The CDR3 coding sequence is TGTGCCTGGACTTTTAGGCGGAACAACTATGGCTACACCTTC. Full variable domain (missing parts from reference TRBV30 and TRBJ1-2): SQTIHQWPATLVQPVGSPLSLECTVEGTSNPNLYWYRQAAGRGLQLLFYSVGIGQISSEVPQNLSASRPQDRQFILSSKKLLLSDSGFYLCAWTFRRNNYGYTFGSGTRLTVV.

The DNA of the CDR3 is TGTGCCAGCAGGTACCTAGCGGGCCGGGGTGAGCAGTTCTTC. It translates to CASRYLAGRGEQFF. The chain combines TRBV7-3 with TRBJ2-1; 8 positions agree with TRBD2. The CDR3 is 14 residues long. Per germline, CDR1 SGHTA and CDR2 FQGTGA. V was clipped by 6 bases and J by 9 bases; unmatched bases: 10. Based on the CDR3 plus reference TRBV7-3 and TRBJ2-1, the full variable domain is GAGVSQTPSNKVTEKGKYVELRCDPISGHTALYWYRQSLGQGPEFLIYFQGTGAADDSGLPNDRFFAVRPEGSVSTLKIQRTERGDSAVYLCASRYLAGRGEQFFGPGTRLTVL.

The gene calls are TRBV20-1 and TRBJ2-1; maybe TRBD1 (7 bases). CDR3 length equals 11 residues. Germline V gene data show CDR1 as DFQATT and CDR2 as SNEGSKA (reference sequence). The V end lost 6 bases, the J end lost 16 bases, and 19 bases lay between the germline ends. For the CDR3, the DNA is TGCAGTGCGCCTTATCAGGGGGGAATTTTCTTC. It encodes CSAPYQGGIFF.

This rearrangement joins TRBV5-5 to TRBJ2-7; no reliable D call. The V gene lost 0 bases and the J gene lost 5 bases, with 9 bases spanning the gap. Germline CDR1 reads SGHKS; CDR2 reads YYEKEE (reference sequence). This CDR3 is built from 13 residues. CDR3 nucleotide sequence: TGTGCCAGCAGCTTGGACCTCCGCCACGAGCAGTACTTC. Protein product: CASSLDLRHEQYF.

The V gene is TRBV30, the J gene TRBJ2-7; no clear D. The CDR3 sequence is 15 residues long. V was trimmed by 3 bases and J by 4 bases, leaving 19 bases between them. Per the germline V gene, CDR1 is GTSNPN and CDR2 is SVGIG (reference sequence). The CDR3 protein is CAWSPPVGKKYEQYF. The CDR3 nucleotides read TGTGCCTGGAGCCCACCGGTTGGGAAGAAATACGAGCAGTACTTC.

V is TRBV9 and J is TRBJ2-5, with D unresolved. Trimming removed 1 base at V and 5 bases at J, with 15 bases between. The CDR3 runs to 15 residues. Germline assignment: CDR1 SGDLS and CDR2 YYNGEE. The CDR3 here is CASSVQAAEVETQYF. DNA of the CDR3: TGTGCCAGCAGCGTACAGGCAGCAGAGGTGGAGACCCAGTACTTC.

The chain couples TRBV28 to TRBJ2-7; 10 bases are a match to TRBD2. Germline CDR1 reads MDHEN; CDR2 reads SYDVKM. Losses at the gene ends were 4 bases for V and 4 bases for J; bases not matched to a gene: 1. The CDR3 runs 13 residues. CDR3 in DNA: TGTGCCAGCAGTTCTAGCGGGAGTTACGAGCAGTACTTC. Protein sequence: CASSSSGSYEQYF.

The rearrangement uses TRBV7-3 and TRBJ2-3, with D possibly being TRBD2 (6 bases). CDR1 is SGHTA and CDR2 is FQGTGA in the germline V gene. V shed 5 bases and J shed 3 bases, with 9 bases lying between them. The CDR3 consists of 13 residues. The DNA of the CDR3 is TGTGCCAGCAGCCCAGGACTAACAGATACGCAGTATTTT. Translating it yields CASSPGLTDTQYF. Variable domain in full (rest from reference TRBV7-3 and TRBJ2-3): GAGVSQTPSNKVTEKGKYVELRCDPISGHTALYWYRQSLGQGPEFLIYFQGTGAADDSGLPNDRFFAVRPEGSVSTLKIQRTERGDSAVYLCASSPGLTDTQYFGPGTRLTVL.

The rearrangement uses TRBV6-6 and TRBJ2-4; a possible D gene is TRBD1 (6 bases). V dropped 4 bases and J dropped 7 bases, with 8 bases sitting between them. The CDR3 runs to 12 residues. Germline loops: CDR1 MNHNY, CDR2 SVGAGI (reference sequence). In DNA, the CDR3 is TGTGCCAGCAGTTTACAGGGTAACATTCAGTACTTC. Protein: CASSLQGNIQYF.

This clone was found a few times. This chain uses TRBV5-1 with TRBJ2-5; 9 bases are shared with TRBD2. CDR3 length: 18 residues. Germline CDR1 reads SGHRS; CDR2 reads YFSETQ. V was pared by 4 bases and J by 4 bases, with 17 bases of the junction left unmatched. The CDR3 DNA follows: TGCGCCAGCAGCCCAGGGACGGCTGTAGCGGGAGCGGGAGAGACCCAGTACTTC. This encodes CASSPGTAVAGAGETQYF.

This chain joins TRBV28 and TRBJ2-3, with a weak D call TRBD2 (6 bases). The CDR3 totals 15 residues. V dropped 9 bases and J dropped 5 bases, with 21 bases sitting between them. CDR1 and CDR2 from the germline V gene are MDHEN and SYDVKM. CDR3 DNA: TGTGCCAGTGTCGGGAGCGGGTTTCGCGTAGATACGCAGTATTTT. It is translated as CASVGSGFRVDTQYF. Based on the CDR3 plus reference TRBV28 and TRBJ2-3, the full variable domain is DVKVTQSSRYLVKRTGEKVFLECVQDMDHENMFWYRQDPGLGLRLIYFSYDVKMKEKGDIPEGYSVSREKKERFSLILESASTNQTSMYLCASVGSGFRVDTQYFGPGTRLTVL.

The chain links TRBV7-8 to TRBJ2-3; TRBD1 matches at 7 bases. Looked up from germline, CDR1 is SGHVS and CDR2 is FQNEAQ. The CDR3 length is 16 residues. Trimming cost V 2 bases and J 3 bases; bases outside gene matches: 8. CDR3 protein: CASSLNRGRRTDTQYF. The CDR3 coding sequence is TGTGCCAGCAGCTTAAACAGGGGAAGGAGGACAGATACGCAGTATTTT.

V usage is TRBV7-8 and J usage is TRBJ2-5, with 7 bases that match TRBD2. CDR1 is SGHVS and CDR2 is FQNEAQ in the germline V gene. V shed 3 bases and J 5 bases; nucleotides not matched to a gene: 6. This CDR3 is 14 amino acids long. The chain's CDR3 is CASSFDGRRETQYF. In nucleotides, the CDR3 is TGTGCCAGCAGCTTTGACGGGAGGAGGGAGACCCAGTACTTC.

The chain couples TRBV10-3 to TRBJ2-3; D is undetermined. V was clipped by 3 bases and J by 4 bases, with 8 bases between them. There are 13 residues in the CDR3. In germline, CDR1 is ENHRY, CDR2 SYGVKD. The CDR3 loop is CAISDPMADTQYF. CDR3 coding DNA: TGTGCCATCAGTGATCCTATGGCAGATACGCAGTATTTT.

This clone turned up a few times. This chain uses TRBV30 with TRBJ1-2; D gene uncertain. CDR1 is GTSNPN, CDR2 SVGIG, per germline (reference sequence). The length of the CDR3 is 13 residues. V shed 3 bases and J shed 7 bases, with 15 bases lying between them. CDR3 protein: CAWSVGSSGGYTF. The DNA for the CDR3 is TGTGCCTGGAGCGTCGGCAGTTCAGGTGGCTACACCTTC.

V is TRBV6-5 and J is TRBJ1-3, with D maybe TRBD1 (6 bases). V lost 3 bases to trimming and J lost 0 bases, with 9 bases between them. The CDR3 spans 15 residues. The V gene's germline CDR1 is MNHEY and CDR2 SVGAGI. The CDR3 loop is CASSYTGASGNTIYF. The CDR3 nucleotides are TGTGCCAGCAGTTATACGGGGGCCTCTGGAAACACCATATATTTT.

The CDR3 nucleotides read TGTGCCAGCAGTCAGACTACAGGGTCCTATGGCTACACCTTC. Amino acid sequence: CASSQTTGSYGYTF. V is TRBV6-6 and J is TRBJ1-2, with a weak D call TRBD1 (6 bases). CDR3 size: 14 residues. V was shortened by 5 bases and J by 4 bases, with 14 bases between the two germline ends. Per the germline V gene, CDR1 is MNHNY and CDR2 is SVGAGI (reference sequence).

This chain connects TRBV10-3 to TRBJ2-3; weak D call: TRBD2 (6 bases). The CDR3 covers 13 residues. Germline assignment: CDR1 ENHRY and CDR2 SYGVKD. V lost 6 bases and J 5 bases, leaving 12 bases between the germline ends. The CDR3 spells CAIRATGEDTQYF. CDR3 nucleotide sequence: TGTGCCATCAGAGCTACGGGAGAAGATACGCAGTATTTT.

This clone has just a few counts. This chain links TRBV6-5 with TRBJ1-2; tentative D call: TRBD1 (5 bases). V was trimmed by 5 bases and J by 1 base, leaving 14 bases between them. The CDR3 totals 15 residues. In germline, CDR1 is MNHEY, CDR2 SVGAGI. DNA of the CDR3: TGTGCCAGCAGTACTAGGGGAATCCTTAACTATGGCTACACCTTC. It specifies CASSTRGILNYGYTF.

The chain uses TRBV9 and TRBJ2-2, with D possibly matching TRBD2 (7 bases). This CDR3 region has 16 residues. Per germline, CDR1 SGDLS and CDR2 YYNGEE. V lost 4 bases and J lost 3, with 16 bases in between. The CDR3 bases are TGTGCCAGCAGCCCCCCACAGGGAGGGTACACCGGGGAGCTGTTTTTT. Its translation: CASSPPQGGYTGELFF.

This clone was seen only a few times. The chain has TRBV4-3 and TRBJ1-5; no definite D call. V dropped 0 bases and J dropped 5 bases, with 11 bases sitting between them. This CDR3 has 15 amino acids. CDR1 and CDR2 (germline): LGHNA, YSLEER. CDR3 region: CASSQDTGIDQPQHF. The CDR3 nucleotides are TGCGCCAGCAGCCAAGATACGGGGATAGATCAGCCCCAGCATTTT.

The V call is TRBV5-5, the J call TRBJ1-1; TRBD1 matches at 10 bases. The CDR3 is 15 amino acids. The V gene's germline CDR1 is SGHKS and CDR2 YYEKEE (reference sequence). With 3 bases clipped from V and 0 bases from J, the junction kept 2 bases outside the gene matches. CDR3 in DNA: TGTGCCAGCAGCTGGACAGGGGGGATGAACACTGAAGCTTTCTTT. Translating gives CASSWTGGMNTEAFF.

The rearrangement links TRBV6-5 to TRBJ2-6, with unresolved D. Trimming took 5 bases from V and 1 from J, leaving 9 bases between them. Germline V lookup: CDR1 MNHEY, CDR2 SVGAGI. CDR3 size: 15 residues. CDR3: CASSTHDSGANVLTF. CDR3 in DNA: TGTGCCAGCAGTACCCATGATTCTGGGGCCAACGTCCTGACTTTC.

V is TRBV14 and J is TRBJ2-5, with TRBD1 identical over 9 bases. The J call is uncertain, as TRBJ2-7 better fits the DNA end. The V gene's germline CDR1 is SGHDN and CDR2 FVKESK. This CDR3 has 15 amino acids. The chain's CDR3 is CASSHPGTGFNEQYF. The CDR3 DNA reads as TGTGCCAGCAGCCACCCCGGGACAGGGTTCAACGAGCAGTACTTC.

This chain links TRBV19 with TRBJ2-5, with 14 bases lining up with TRBD2. Unmatched junction bases numbered 5, after V lost 5 bases and J lost 0 bases. Germline-derived CDR1 and CDR2 are LNHDA and SQIVND (reference sequence). The CDR3 extends over 17 amino acids. CDR3 residues: CASSPRTSGRYQETQYF. The CDR3 nucleotides read TGTGCCAGTAGTCCCAGGACTAGCGGGAGGTACCAAGAGACCCAGTACTTC.